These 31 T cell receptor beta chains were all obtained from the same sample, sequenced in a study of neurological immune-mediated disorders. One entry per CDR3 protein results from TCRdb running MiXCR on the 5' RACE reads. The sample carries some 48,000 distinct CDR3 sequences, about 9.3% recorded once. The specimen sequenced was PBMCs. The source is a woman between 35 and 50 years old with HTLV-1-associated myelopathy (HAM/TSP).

This CDR3 reads CSATKQGFSYGYTF. Here the CDR3 DNA reads TGCAGTGCTACCAAACAGGGTTTTTCCTATGGCTACACCTTC. V gene TRBV20-1 combines with J gene TRBJ1-2, with TRBD1 as a possible D gene (6 bases). The CDR3 runs 14 residues. The germline V gene encodes CDR1 DFQATT and CDR2 SNEGSKA (reference sequence). Trimming stripped 4 bases from V and 4 bases from J, with 16 bases between.

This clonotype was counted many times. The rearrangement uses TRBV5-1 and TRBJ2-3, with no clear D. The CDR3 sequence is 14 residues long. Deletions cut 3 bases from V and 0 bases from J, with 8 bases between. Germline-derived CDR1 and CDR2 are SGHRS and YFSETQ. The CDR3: CASSWMDSTDTQYF. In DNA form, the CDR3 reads TGCGCCAGCAGCTGGATGGACAGCACAGATACGCAGTATTTT.

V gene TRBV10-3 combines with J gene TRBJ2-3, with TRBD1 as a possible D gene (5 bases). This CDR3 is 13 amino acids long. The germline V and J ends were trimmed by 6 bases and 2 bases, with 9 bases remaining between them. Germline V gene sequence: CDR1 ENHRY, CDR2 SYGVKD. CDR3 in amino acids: CAIRYRTTDTQYF. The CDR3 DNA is TGTGCCATCAGATACAGGACCACAGATACGCAGTATTTT.

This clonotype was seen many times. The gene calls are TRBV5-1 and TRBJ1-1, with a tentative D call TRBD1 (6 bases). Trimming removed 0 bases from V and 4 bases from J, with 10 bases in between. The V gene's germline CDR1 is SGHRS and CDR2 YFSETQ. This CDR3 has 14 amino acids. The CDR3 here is CASSLGGGATEAFF. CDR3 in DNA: TGCGCCAGCAGCTTGGGTGGGGGGGCCACTGAAGCTTTCTTT.

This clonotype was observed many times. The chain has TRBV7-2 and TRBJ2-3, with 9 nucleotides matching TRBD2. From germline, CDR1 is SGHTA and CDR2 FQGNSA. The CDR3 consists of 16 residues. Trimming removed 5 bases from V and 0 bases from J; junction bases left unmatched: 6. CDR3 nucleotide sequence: TGTGCCAGCAGCCGCAGGCTAGCGGGGAGCACAGATACGCAGTATTTT. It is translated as CASSRRLAGSTDTQYF.

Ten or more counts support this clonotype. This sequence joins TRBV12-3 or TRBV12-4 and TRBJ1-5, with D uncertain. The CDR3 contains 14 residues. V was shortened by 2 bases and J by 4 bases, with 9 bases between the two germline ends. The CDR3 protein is CASSLLSGNQPQHF. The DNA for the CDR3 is TGTGCCAGCAGTTTACTTTCGGGGAATCAGCCCCAGCATTTT.

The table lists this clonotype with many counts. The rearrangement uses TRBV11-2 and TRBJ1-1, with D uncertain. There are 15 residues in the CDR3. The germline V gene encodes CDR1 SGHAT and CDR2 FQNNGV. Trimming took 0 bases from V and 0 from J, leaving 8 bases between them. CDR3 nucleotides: TGTGCCAGCAGCTTAGATAGACACATGAACACTGAAGCTTTCTTT. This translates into CASSLDRHMNTEAFF. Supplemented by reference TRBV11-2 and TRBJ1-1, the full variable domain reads EAGVAQSPRYKIIEKRQSVAFWCNPISGHATLYWYQQILGQGPKLLIQFQNNGVVDDSQLPKDRFSAERLKGVDSTLKIQPAKLEDSAVYLCASSLDRHMNTEAFFGQGTRLTVV.

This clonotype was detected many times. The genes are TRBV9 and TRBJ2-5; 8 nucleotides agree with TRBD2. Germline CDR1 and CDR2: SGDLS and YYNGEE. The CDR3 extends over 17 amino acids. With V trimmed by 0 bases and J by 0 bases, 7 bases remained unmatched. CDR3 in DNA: TGTGCCAGCAGCGTAGCTTGGGGCGGGGGGTACCAAGAGACCCAGTACTTC. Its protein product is CASSVAWGGGYQETQYF.

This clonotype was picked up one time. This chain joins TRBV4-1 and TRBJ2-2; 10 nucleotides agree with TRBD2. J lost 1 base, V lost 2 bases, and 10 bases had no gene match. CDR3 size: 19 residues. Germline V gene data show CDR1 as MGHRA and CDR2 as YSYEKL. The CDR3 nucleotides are TGCGCCAGCAGCCAACAGGGACTAGCGCAGGGGATGAACACCGGGGAGCTGTTTTTT. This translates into CASSQQGLAQGMNTGELFF.

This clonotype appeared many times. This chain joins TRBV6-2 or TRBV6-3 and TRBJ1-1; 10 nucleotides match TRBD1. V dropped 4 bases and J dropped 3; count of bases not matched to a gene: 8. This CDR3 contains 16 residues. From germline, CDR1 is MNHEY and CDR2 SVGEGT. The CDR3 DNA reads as TGTGCCAGCAGTTGGCTGCCCGGGACAGGGGACACTGAAGCTTTCTTT. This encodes CASSWLPGTGDTEAFF.

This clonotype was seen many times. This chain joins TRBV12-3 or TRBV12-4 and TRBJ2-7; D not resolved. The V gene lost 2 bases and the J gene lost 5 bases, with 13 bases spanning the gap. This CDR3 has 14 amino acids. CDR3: CASSLLLHYHEQYF. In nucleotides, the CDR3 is TGTGCCAGCAGTTTACTCCTACATTACCACGAGCAGTACTTC.

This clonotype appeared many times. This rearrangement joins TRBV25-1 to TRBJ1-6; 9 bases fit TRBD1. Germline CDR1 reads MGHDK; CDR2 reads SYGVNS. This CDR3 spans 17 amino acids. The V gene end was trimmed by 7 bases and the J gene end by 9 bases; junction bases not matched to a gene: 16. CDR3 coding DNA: TGTGCCAGCACCCTGAATAAGGTGGACAGGGGTGGTTCACCCCTCCACTTT. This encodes CASTLNKVDRGGSPLHF.

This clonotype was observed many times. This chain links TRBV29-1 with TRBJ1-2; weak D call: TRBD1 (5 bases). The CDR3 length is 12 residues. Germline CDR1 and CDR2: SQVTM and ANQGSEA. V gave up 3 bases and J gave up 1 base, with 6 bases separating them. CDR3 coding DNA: TGCAGCGTTGAGACAGTTAACTATGGCTACACCTTC. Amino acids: CSVETVNYGYTF.

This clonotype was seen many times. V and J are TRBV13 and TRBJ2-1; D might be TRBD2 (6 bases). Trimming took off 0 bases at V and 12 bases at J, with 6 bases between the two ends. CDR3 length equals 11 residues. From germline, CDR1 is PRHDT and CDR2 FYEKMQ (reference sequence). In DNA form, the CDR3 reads TGTGCCAGCAGCTTAGGCGGGGGGCAGTTCTTC. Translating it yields CASSLGGGQFF.

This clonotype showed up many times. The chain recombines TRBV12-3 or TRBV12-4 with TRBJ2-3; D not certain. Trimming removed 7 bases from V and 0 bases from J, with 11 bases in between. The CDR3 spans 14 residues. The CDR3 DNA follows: TGTGCCAGCATCGCCCGACCTAGCACAGATACGCAGTATTTT. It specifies CASIARPSTDTQYF.

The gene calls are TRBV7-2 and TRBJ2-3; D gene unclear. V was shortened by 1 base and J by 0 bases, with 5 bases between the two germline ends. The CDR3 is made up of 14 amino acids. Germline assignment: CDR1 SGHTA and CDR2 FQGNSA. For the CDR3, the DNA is TGTGCCAGCAGCTTAGACATCAGCACAGATACGCAGTATTTT. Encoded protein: CASSLDISTDTQYF.

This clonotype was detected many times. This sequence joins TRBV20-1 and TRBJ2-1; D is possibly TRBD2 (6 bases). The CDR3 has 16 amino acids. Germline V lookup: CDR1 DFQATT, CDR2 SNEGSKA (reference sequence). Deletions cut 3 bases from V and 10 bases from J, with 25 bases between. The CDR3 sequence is CSASRLSGEVIKEQFF. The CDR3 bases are TGCAGTGCTAGTAGGCTGTCGGGGGAGGTGATTAAAGAGCAGTTCTTC.

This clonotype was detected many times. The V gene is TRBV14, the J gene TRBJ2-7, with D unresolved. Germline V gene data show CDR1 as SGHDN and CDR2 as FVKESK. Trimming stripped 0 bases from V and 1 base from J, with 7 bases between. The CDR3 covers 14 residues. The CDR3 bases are TGTGCCAGCAGCCAAGATATCCAATCCTACGAGCAGTACTTC. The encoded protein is CASSQDIQSYEQYF.

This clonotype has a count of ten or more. CDR3 protein: CASSLEGGFYNEQFF. As DNA, the CDR3 is TGCGCCAGCAGCTTGGAGGGGGGATTTTACAATGAGCAGTTCTTC. V gene TRBV5-1 combines with J gene TRBJ2-1; D may be TRBD1 or TRBD2 (6 bases each). Per germline, CDR1 SGHRS and CDR2 YFSETQ. V lost 0 bases and J 4 bases, leaving 11 bases between the germline ends. This CDR3 spans 15 amino acids. Drawing the rest from reference TRBV5-1 and TRBJ2-1, the complete variable domain is KAGVTQTPRYLIKTRGQQVTLSCSPISGHRSVSWYQQTPGQGLQFLFEYFSETQRNKGNFPGRFSGRQFSNSRSEMNVSTLELGDSALYLCASSLEGGFYNEQFFGPGTRLTVL.

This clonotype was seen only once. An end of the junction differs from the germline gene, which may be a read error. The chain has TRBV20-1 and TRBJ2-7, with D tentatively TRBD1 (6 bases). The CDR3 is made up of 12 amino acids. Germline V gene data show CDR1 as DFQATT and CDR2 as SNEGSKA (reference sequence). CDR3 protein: CSANRASDEQYF. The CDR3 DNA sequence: TGCAGTGCTAACAGGGCCTCCGACGAGCAGTACTTC.

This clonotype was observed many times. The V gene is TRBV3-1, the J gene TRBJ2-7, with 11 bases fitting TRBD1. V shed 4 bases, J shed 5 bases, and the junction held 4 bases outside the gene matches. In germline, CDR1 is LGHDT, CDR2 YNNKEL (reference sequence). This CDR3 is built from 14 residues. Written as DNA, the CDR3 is TGTGCCAGCAGCCTACGGGGACAGGGGGACGAGCAGTACTTC. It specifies CASSLRGQGDEQYF.

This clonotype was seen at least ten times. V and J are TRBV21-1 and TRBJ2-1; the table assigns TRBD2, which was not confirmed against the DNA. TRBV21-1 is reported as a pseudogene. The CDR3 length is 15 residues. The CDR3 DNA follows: TGTGCCAGCAGCAAATTAACTAGCGGGGGCCATGAGCAGTTCTTC. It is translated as CASSKLTSGGHEQFF.

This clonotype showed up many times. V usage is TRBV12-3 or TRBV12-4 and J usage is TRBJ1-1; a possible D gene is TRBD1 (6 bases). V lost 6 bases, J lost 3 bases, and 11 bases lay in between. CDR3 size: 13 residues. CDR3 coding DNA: TGTGCCAGCAGGCGGACAGAATACACTGAAGCTTTCTTT. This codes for CASRRTEYTEAFF.

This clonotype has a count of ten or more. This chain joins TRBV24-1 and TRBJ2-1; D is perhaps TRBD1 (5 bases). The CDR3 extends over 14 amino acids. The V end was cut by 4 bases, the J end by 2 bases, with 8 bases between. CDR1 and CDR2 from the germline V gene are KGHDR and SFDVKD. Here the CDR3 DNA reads TGTGCCACCAGTGAGTCGACAGCCTACAATGAGCAGTTCTTC. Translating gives CATSESTAYNEQFF.

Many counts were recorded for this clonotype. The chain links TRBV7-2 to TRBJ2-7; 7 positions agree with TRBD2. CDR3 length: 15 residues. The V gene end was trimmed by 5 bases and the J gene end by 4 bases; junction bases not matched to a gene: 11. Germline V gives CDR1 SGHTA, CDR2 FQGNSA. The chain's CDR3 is CASSLVYRGEYEQYF. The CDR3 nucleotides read TGTGCCAGCAGCCTCGTATATCGGGGGGAATACGAGCAGTACTTC.

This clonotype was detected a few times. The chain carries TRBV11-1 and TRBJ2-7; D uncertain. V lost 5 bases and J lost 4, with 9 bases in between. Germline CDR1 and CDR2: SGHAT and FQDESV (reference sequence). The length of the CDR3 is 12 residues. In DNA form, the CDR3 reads TGTGCCAGCAGCGCATTGAGATACGAGCAGTACTTC. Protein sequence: CASSALRYEQYF.

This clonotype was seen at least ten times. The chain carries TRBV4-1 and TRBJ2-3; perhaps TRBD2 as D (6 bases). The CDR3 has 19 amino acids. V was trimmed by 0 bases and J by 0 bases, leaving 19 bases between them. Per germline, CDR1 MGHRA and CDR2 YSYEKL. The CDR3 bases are TGCGCCAGCAGCCAAGATACGGCTAGCGAGTATTTTAGCACAGATACGCAGTATTTT. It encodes CASSQDTASEYFSTDTQYF.

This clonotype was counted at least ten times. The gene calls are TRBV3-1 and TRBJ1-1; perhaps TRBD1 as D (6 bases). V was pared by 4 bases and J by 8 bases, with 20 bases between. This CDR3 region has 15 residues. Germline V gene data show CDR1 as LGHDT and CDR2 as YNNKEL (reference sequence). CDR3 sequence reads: CASSPRGAGSLEAFF. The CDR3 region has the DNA TGTGCCAGCAGCCCCCGGGGGGCAGGTTCGCTGGAAGCTTTCTTT.

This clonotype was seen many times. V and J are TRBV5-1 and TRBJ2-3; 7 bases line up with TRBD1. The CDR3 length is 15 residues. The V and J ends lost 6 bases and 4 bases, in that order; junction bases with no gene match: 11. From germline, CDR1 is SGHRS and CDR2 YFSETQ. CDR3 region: CASKTGAPISDTQYF. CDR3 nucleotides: TGCGCCAGCAAAACAGGGGCCCCTATATCAGATACGCAGTATTTT.

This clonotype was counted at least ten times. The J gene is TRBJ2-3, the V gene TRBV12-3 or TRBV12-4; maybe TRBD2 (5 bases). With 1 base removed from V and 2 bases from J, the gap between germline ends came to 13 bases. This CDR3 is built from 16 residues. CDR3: CASSLGEGTFTDTQYF. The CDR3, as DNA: TGTGCCAGCAGTTTAGGCGAGGGCACTTTCACAGATACGCAGTATTTT.

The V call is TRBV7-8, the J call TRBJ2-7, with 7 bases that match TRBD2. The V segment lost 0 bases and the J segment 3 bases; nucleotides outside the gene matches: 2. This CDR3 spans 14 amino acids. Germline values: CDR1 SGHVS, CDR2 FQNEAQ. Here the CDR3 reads CASSLAGGGYEQYF. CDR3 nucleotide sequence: TGTGCCAGCAGCTTAGCTGGCGGGGGCTACGAGCAGTACTTC.